This is a list of T cell receptor beta chains from one sample in a study of Ad26.COV2.S vaccination and SARS-CoV-2 variants. TCRdb's copy holds only in-frame clones and misses some; the assay was immunoSEQ multiplex PCR. Altogether over 400,000 clones are present, about nine tenths being singletons, with the ten largest covering less than 5.5%. This material consisted of peripheral blood, taken in a trial of Ad26.COV2.S vaccine versus placebo. The receptors here all came from a person between 18 and 65 years old who received the Ad26.COV2.S COVID-19 vaccine or a placebo. The CDR3 runs from the conserved cysteine through the conserved F or W. Size is omitted from some rows. Given values are once, few, many or a class for expanded clones.

v_call	clone_size	j_call	cdr3_aa
TRBV18	.	TRBJ1-2	CASSPLDSHRQGYTF
TRBV24-1	.	TRBJ2-3	CATSEQKGTGGKDTQYF
TRBV7-3	.	TRBJ2-3	CASSLTPGRPYTDTQYF
TRBV18	once	TRBJ2-7	CASSPSRGGGSYEQYF
TRBV6-6	.	TRBJ1-1	CASTLEGAAEAFF
TRBV7-9	.	TRBJ2-1	CASSLASTSGGYNEQFF
TRBV28	.	TRBJ1-4	CASTYRRRGEEKLFF
TRBV6-2/TRBV6-3	.	TRBJ1-2	CASSYEGTGNGYTF
TRBV28	.	TRBJ1-4	CASSFRDRAEKLFF
TRBV28	.	TRBJ1-5	CASGTAESNQPQHF
TRBV28	.	TRBJ1-6	CASSNGARRPLHF
TRBV25-1	.	TRBJ2-5	CASSEWGQGSIIETQYF
TRBV5-4	.	TRBJ2-1	CASSATGTRRMEQFF
TRBV20-1	.	TRBJ2-1	CSASRDSGLNEQFF
TRBV27	.	TRBJ2-7	CASSGTGGSEQYF
TRBV19	once	TRBJ2-1	CASSAWDSYEQFF
TRBV5-5	.	TRBJ2-1	CASSSLGANSYNEQFF
TRBV6-5	.	TRBJ2-1	CASSSIVGTRYNEQFF
TRBV11-3	once	TRBJ2-1	CASSPGTSGLGDEQFF
TRBV6-6	.	TRBJ2-1	CASSYSMMGNEQFF
TRBV27	.	TRBJ2-1	CASSAQRRPGGNEQFF
TRBV9	.	TRBJ2-5	CASSPGTSGETQYF
TRBV11-3	.	TRBJ2-1	CASGGGNFDEQFF
TRBV7-6	.	TRBJ2-3	CASSLVLPLTSGPRGTQYF
TRBV28	.	TRBJ1-1	CASRTTGVPLNTEAFF
TRBV20-1	.	TRBJ2-7	CSVPRSYEQYF
TRBV10-2	.	TRBJ2-4	CASSESRGSQDIQYF
TRBV28	.	TRBJ1-2	CASSLRTALYGYTF
TRBV6-4	.	TRBJ2-3	CASSDGPAGTQYF
TRBV5-4	.	TRBJ2-2	CASSYGRELFF
TRBV11-2	few	TRBJ1-1	CASSLSLPDTEAFF
TRBV11-3	.	TRBJ2-1	CASSHRTGTINEQFF
TRBV5-1	.	TRBJ1-2	CASSSLDRGNYGYTF
TRBV4-2	.	TRBJ1-2	CASSQGERVRFNYGYTF
TRBV28	once	TRBJ1-5	CASSSDLGQPQHF
TRBV7-2	.	TRBJ1-1	CASSLVGYTEAFF
TRBV13	.	TRBJ2-3	CASSYHSSESTDTQYF
TRBV6-6	.	TRBJ2-1	CASSYIGTGNNEQFF
TRBV27	.	TRBJ1-1	CASSTWDRNTEAFF
TRBV28	.	TRBJ2-3	CASSLTLRGTTDTQYF
TRBV7-9	once	TRBJ2-5	CASSSETDGTQYF
TRBV19	.	TRBJ1-4	CASTPLGGGGEKLFF
TRBV2	.	TRBJ2-1	CASSVLSGHDYNEQFF
TRBV2	.	TRBJ2-3	CASRTSGALTDTQYF
TRBV18	.	TRBJ1-1	CASSPGTGGTYMAFF
TRBV15	.	TRBJ2-7	CATSREGRGYEQYF